A single sample gave rise to the 14 T cell receptor beta chains below, sequenced in a study of technical replicates of blood from several donors. Measured with immunoSEQ multiplex PCR; TCRdb has only the in-frame clones, and not every one. The sample holds roughly 71,000 clones, roughly 89% seen once. What was sequenced was T cells isolated from PBMCs. The receptors come from a human donor in good health.

The chain is built from TRBV5-1 and TRBJ2-1; 11 bases line up with TRBD2. Unmatched junction bases numbered 4, after V lost 1 base and J lost 1 base. Germline values: CDR1 SGHRS, CDR2 YFSETQ. CDR3 length: 17 residues. CDR3 sequence (DNA): TGCGCCAGCAGCTTGCGGACTAGCGGGCAATCCTACAATGAGCAGTTCTTC. Its translation: CASSLRTSGQSYNEQFF.

The V and J genes are TRBV28 and TRBJ2-3, with TRBD2 as a possible D gene (6 bases). CDR1 and CDR2 (germline): MDHEN, SYDVKM. CDR3 size: 16 residues. V was cut by 3 bases and J by 2 bases, with 15 bases left in between. As DNA, the CDR3 is TGTGCCAGCAGTTTTCGAGGAGGGGACTCCACAGATACGCAGTATTTT. Its protein is CASSFRGGDSTDTQYF. The whole variable domain, remainder taken from reference TRBV28 and TRBJ2-3, is DVKVTQSSRYLVKRTGEKVFLECVQDMDHENMFWYRQDPGLGLRLIYFSYDVKMKEKGDIPEGYSVSREKKERFSLILESASTNQTSMYLCASSFRGGDSTDTQYFGPGTRLTVL.

The chain recombines TRBV9 with TRBJ2-3; TRBD2 agrees at 9 bases. V lost 4 bases, J lost 4 bases, and 7 bases stayed unmatched. The CDR3 covers 15 residues. Germline V lookup: CDR1 SGDLS, CDR2 YYNGEE. CDR3 amino acids: CASSSLAGPSDTQYF. The CDR3 DNA follows: TGTGCCAGCAGCTCCCTAGCGGGACCGTCAGATACGCAGTATTTT.

This chain links TRBV5-5 with TRBJ2-7; 8 bases agree with TRBD1. Trimming cost V 4 bases and J 2 bases; bases outside gene matches: 5. The germline V gene has CDR1 SGHKS and CDR2 YYEKEE (reference sequence). The CDR3 contains 14 residues. The CDR3 region is CASSRGQATYEQYF. The CDR3 DNA reads TGTGCCAGCAGCCGGGGACAGGCTACCTACGAGCAGTACTTC.

The chain recombines TRBV7-9 with TRBJ1-5; tentative D call: TRBD1 (6 bases). The CDR3 has 14 residues. V was trimmed by 1 base and J by 4 bases, leaving 8 bases between them. Germline-derived CDR1 and CDR2 are SEHNR and FQNEAQ (reference sequence). CDR3 nucleotide sequence: TGTGCCAGCAGCTTAGAGGGGGGGAATCAGCCCCAGCATTTT. Its protein product is CASSLEGGNQPQHF.

This chain connects TRBV2 to TRBJ2-4; D might be TRBD2 (6 bases). CDR3 length equals 13 residues. Germline V CDR1 and CDR2: SNHLY, FYNNEI. The germline V and J ends were trimmed by 4 bases and 9 bases, with 13 bases remaining between them. CDR3 DNA sequence: TGTGCCAGCAGTGGTCCCGGGGGAGGCATTCAGTACTTC. Translating gives CASSGPGGGIQYF. The full variable domain, with the rest looked up from reference TRBV2 and TRBJ2-4, is EPEVTQTPSHQVTQMGQEVILRCVPISNHLYFYWYRQILGQKVEFLVSFYNNEISEKSEIFDDQFSVERPDGSNFTLKIRSTKLEDSAMYFCASSGPGGGIQYFGAGTRLSVL.

In this sample, this clone turned up once. This chain connects TRBV5-5 to TRBJ2-7, with a weak D call TRBD1 (7 bases). Trimming pared 4 bases from V and 5 bases from J, leaving 16 bases between. In germline, CDR1 is SGHKS, CDR2 YYEKEE (reference sequence). The CDR3 covers 14 residues. This chain's CDR3 is CASSRGGGENEQYF. The CDR3, as DNA: TGTGCCAGCAGCCGAGGAGGGGGCGAGAACGAGCAGTACTTC.

Remarks on this clone: A junction end diverges from the germline sequence, so it may reflect a read error. CDR3 nucleotides: TGTGCCACCAGTATGACTGGGACAGATGAAAAACTGTTTTTT. The encoded protein is CATSMTGTDEKLFF. This sequence joins TRBV28 and TRBJ1-4; 7 nucleotides agree with TRBD1. The CDR3 has 14 residues. The germline gives CDR1 MDHEN, CDR2 SYDVKM.

V and J are TRBV18 and TRBJ1-2; D may be TRBD1 (6 bases). This CDR3 has 15 residues. CDR1 is KGHSH and CDR2 is LQKENI in the germline V gene. V was shortened by 4 bases and J by 6 bases, with 18 bases between the two germline ends. In DNA form, the CDR3 reads TGTGCCAGCTCACTTTCGGGTGCTCAGGGGAATGGCTACACCTTC. Protein: CASSLSGAQGNGYTF.

The chain is built from TRBV30 and TRBJ2-7; 9 nucleotides agree with TRBD1. The CDR3 runs to 15 residues. CDR1 GTSNPN and CDR2 SVGIG come from the germline V gene (reference sequence). The V and J ends lost 0 bases and 8 bases, in that order; junction bases with no gene match: 11. The CDR3 is CAWSVNRGQGVKQYF. In nucleotides, the CDR3 is TGTGCCTGGAGTGTAAACCGGGGACAGGGAGTTAAGCAGTACTTC.

The genes are TRBV5-1 and TRBJ2-7; no firm D call. Germline V gene lookup returns CDR1 SGHRS and CDR2 YFSETQ. The CDR3 has 14 residues. V lost 0 bases and J lost 2, with 9 bases in between. The CDR3 sequence: CASSLGRLAYEQYF. CDR3 DNA sequence: TGCGCCAGCAGCTTGGGAAGACTGGCCTACGAGCAGTACTTC.

This rearrangement joins TRBV7-9 to TRBJ2-7; unclear D gene. The germline V gene has CDR1 SEHNR and CDR2 FQNEAQ (reference sequence). V dropped 10 bases and J dropped 0 bases, with 10 bases sitting between them. This CDR3 has 12 amino acids. The CDR3 DNA sequence: TGTGCCATCCAGGTACGCTCCTACGAGCAGTACTTC. Translated: CAIQVRSYEQYF.

The V and J genes are TRBV5-6 and TRBJ2-7; 8 nucleotides match TRBD1. V lost 3 bases to trimming and J lost 2 bases; unmatched junction nucleotides: 1. Germline values: CDR1 SGHDT, CDR2 YYEEEE. There are 13 residues in the CDR3. The CDR3 DNA sequence: TGTGCCAGCAGCTGGACAGGGACCTACGAGCAGTACTTC. Translating it yields CASSWTGTYEQYF.

The rearrangement uses TRBV6-1 and TRBJ2-4, with D hard to call. Trimming stripped 2 bases from V and 6 bases from J, with 14 bases between. The CDR3 runs 15 residues. The germline V gene has CDR1 MNHNS and CDR2 SASEGT. This chain's CDR3 is CASSELGWASNIQYF. The CDR3 nucleotides read TGTGCCAGCAGTGAATTAGGCTGGGCCTCAAACATTCAGTACTTC.